The following is a T cell receptor (beta chain) sequence with its context. Its antigen is unidentified. Amplified TCR beta CDR3 regions derived from RNA transcripts. With the HTBI primer set, the TCR CDR3 went through a first round of RT-PCR. Each CDR3 protein is one row after TCRdb ran MiXCR on the multiplex PCR reads. The sample has 600,000 to 800,000 distinct CDR3 sequences, 30% to 40% seen once. The V gene lost 6 bases and the J gene lost 6 bases, with 18 bases spanning the gap. Looked up from germline, CDR1 is SGHVS and CDR2 is FNYEAQ. The CDR3 has 14 residues. These data originate in a study of T cells in Graves' hyperthyroidism and ophthalmopathy. Study outcomes and limitations: Ophthalmopathy stood apart from stable hyperthyroidism in a 13 V-J model.

Sequenced material: blood. This clonotype originated in a woman aged 40 to 50 with Graves' hyperthyroidism. The chain employs TRBV7-6 and TRBJ2-7; D assignment may be TRBD1 or TRBD2 (5 bases each). The CDR3 bases are TGTGCCAGCAGTTACTCCCCCGAGGGGCCCGAGCAGTACTTC. It encodes CASSYSPEGPEQYF.